This record covers a single TCR beta chain. Its target is not known. The entry originates in a study of blood T cells in healthy people across ages. The V end was cut by 2 bases, the J end by 7 bases, with 11 bases between. Looked up from germline, CDR1 is GTSNPN and CDR2 is SVGIG (reference sequence). This CDR3 is built from 12 residues. The use of a sample-barcoded 5' primer and a J-beta primer mix characterized a second PCR of roughly 6 to 11 cycles. Via MiXCR, TCRdb re-called the 5' RACE reads, giving one row per CDR3 protein. Here the sample spans roughly 1,500,000 distinct CDR3 sequences, about 32% being singletons. General observations from the study: PBMCs that were unsorted prevented a conclusive naive versus antigen-experienced comparison. Unknown CMV status may confound age-related changes in expanded clones.

This receptor was identified in a woman between 25 and 40 years old in good health. This rearrangement joins TRBV30 to TRBJ1-2, with D hard to call. Sequencing was done on a sample of blood. The chain's CDR3 is CAWSLRVGGYTF. DNA for the CDR3: TGTGCCTGGAGTTTGCGTGTCGGTGGCTACACCTTC.